This passage covers 5 T cell receptor beta chains from one sample sequenced in a study of T-cell memory formation after mild COVID-19. Via MiXCR, TCRdb re-called the 5' RACE reads, giving one row per CDR3 protein. Of hundreds of thousands of distinct CDR3 sequences listed, 15% are singletons. Material: PBMCs or a T cell subset sorted from them (not recorded which). These receptors were taken from a young man who had mild COVID-19 (a few samples of this study predate the infection). Cell type and time point are not known.

This clonotype was detected ten times or more. The chain recombines TRBV18 with TRBJ2-7; TRBD2 aligns across 8 bases. CDR3 length: 15 amino acids. Unmatched junction bases numbered 6, after V lost 3 bases and J lost 2 bases. The germline gives CDR1 KGHSH, CDR2 LQKENI. CDR3 bases: TGTGCCAGCTCACCCACGGGGGGGACGACCTACGAGCAGTACTTC. Protein sequence: CASSPTGGTTYEQYF.

This clonotype was observed a few times. V gene TRBV10-3 combines with J gene TRBJ1-4, with D possibly matching TRBD1 (5 bases). Germline values: CDR1 ENHRY, CDR2 SYGVKD. This CDR3 is 13 amino acids long. V lost 8 bases to trimming and J lost 8 bases, with 15 bases between them. In nucleotides, the CDR3 is TGTGCCATCCGGGACGAGATGAAAGAAAAACTGTTTTTT. Its protein product is CAIRDEMKEKLFF.

This clonotype occurred a few times. The chain employs TRBV6-5 and TRBJ2-3, with D maybe TRBD1 (6 bases). CDR3 length equals 13 residues. V was shortened by 2 bases and J by 10 bases, with 13 bases between the two germline ends. Germline CDR1 MNHEY, CDR2 SVGAGI. The DNA for the CDR3 is TGTGCCAGCAGTTACCTCATGACAGGCGCGCAGTATTTT. Protein product: CASSYLMTGAQYF.

This clonotype was counted between two and nine times. The chain couples TRBV7-3 to TRBJ2-1; 7 bases align to TRBD2. Germline-derived CDR1 and CDR2 are SGHTA and FQGTGA. V shed 5 bases, J shed 0 bases, and the junction held 7 bases outside the gene matches. CDR3 length: 16 amino acids. The CDR3 DNA follows: TGTGCCAGCAGCCCGGGGGGTTCAGGCTCCTACAATGAGCAGTTCTTC. It is translated as CASSPGGSGSYNEQFF.

Concerning this clonotype: One junction end does not reproduce the germline sequence, and a read error may be involved. The chain couples TRBV12-3 or TRBV12-4 to TRBJ1-2; D gene unclear. The CDR3 length is 12 residues. CDR3 region: CASSFAAGGPAF. Written as DNA, the CDR3 is TGTGCCAGCAGTTTCGCGGCGGGCGGACCTGCCTTC.